In its sample, the clone carrying this T cell receptor beta chain was seen a few times. This specimen comes from a study of PD-L1 blockade in urothelial cancer. The CDR3 runs 17 residues. Germline-derived CDR1 and CDR2 are SGDLS and YYNGEE. V lost 0 bases to trimming and J lost 3 bases, with 15 bases between them. TCRdb keeps only in-frame clones here, not all; method: immunoSEQ multiplex PCR. The table includes under 50,000 clones, 75% to 95% detected once. The sequence came from a man between 70 and 80 years old with urothelial cancer. The chain links TRBV9 to TRBJ2-2, with D perhaps TRBD1 (5 bases). This specimen was PBMCs, taken around atezolizumab (anti-PD-L1) treatment. CDR3: CASSVEPPGADTGELFF. The CDR3 DNA follows: TGTGCCAGCAGCGTAGAGCCCCCTGGGGCGGACACCGGGGAGCTGTTTTTT.